A single sample gave rise to the 13 T cell receptor beta chains below, sequenced in a study of T-cell memory formation after mild COVID-19. TCRdb re-derived calls from the 5' RACE reads in MiXCR, one entry per CDR3 protein. The sample holds fewer than 200,000 distinct CDR3 sequences; over 20% are singletons and the top ten take roughly 24%. The sample taken for sequencing was PBMCs or a T cell subset sorted from them (not recorded which). The receptors here all came from an adult woman who had mild COVID-19 (a few samples of this study predate the infection). Cell type and time point are not known.

This clonotype has more than one count but fewer than ten. The V call is TRBV12-3 or TRBV12-4, the J call TRBJ2-7, with 7 bases fitting TRBD2. The J segment lost 5 bases and the V segment lost 4 bases, leaving 8 bases of the junction unmatched. The length of the CDR3 is 14 residues. The chain's CDR3 is CASSSGLPSDEQYF. The CDR3 DNA follows: TGTGCCAGCAGTTCGGGACTACCTTCGGACGAGCAGTACTTC.

The DNA of the CDR3 is TGTGCCAGTAGCTCTGCCGGGGAACGCCTTTCCTACGAGCAGTACTTC. Protein product: CASSSAGERLSYEQYF. The rearrangement uses TRBV6-5 and TRBJ2-7, with D possibly being TRBD2 (5 bases). Germline V CDR1 and CDR2: MNHEY, SVGAGI. V was trimmed by 9 bases and J by 1 base, leaving 22 bases between them. The CDR3 has 16 amino acids.

This CDR3 is CASSSLKRQGNPYEQYF. The CDR3 DNA sequence: TGTGCCAGCAGCTCGCTGAAAAGACAGGGAAACCCCTACGAGCAGTACTTC. This rearrangement joins TRBV7-9 to TRBJ2-7; 7 positions agree with TRBD1. Germline CDR1 SEHNR, CDR2 FQNEAQ (reference sequence). This CDR3 is 17 amino acids long. The V gene end was trimmed by 4 bases and the J gene end by 2 bases; junction bases not matched to a gene: 14.

A few counts support this clonotype. The CDR3 nucleotides are TGCAGCGTTGCCCCAGGGGGACCGGGGCAGTTCTTC. Its protein product is CSVAPGGPGQFF. The chain uses TRBV29-1 and TRBJ2-1, with TRBD1 identical over 7 bases. The CDR3 covers 12 residues. Germline lookup yields CDR1 SQVTM and CDR2 ANQGSEA. The V and J ends lost 4 bases and 12 bases, in that order; junction bases with no gene match: 9.

This clonotype occurred a few times. The chain couples TRBV7-9 to TRBJ2-7, with 11 bases that match TRBD2. The CDR3 totals 16 residues. V shed 5 bases and J 6 bases; nucleotides not matched to a gene: 12. The germline V gene encodes CDR1 SEHNR and CDR2 FQNEAQ (reference sequence). CDR3 nucleotide sequence: TGTGCCAGCAGCCCGCCGCAGCTAGCGGGAGGTGGCGAGCAGTACTTC. This translates into CASSPPQLAGGGEQYF. Filled out from reference TRBV7-9 and TRBJ2-7, the complete variable domain reads DTGVSQNPRHKITKRGQNVTFRCDPISEHNRLYWYRQTLGQGPEFLTYFQNEAQLEKSRLLSDRFSAERPKGSFSTLEIQRTEQGDSAMYLCASSPPQLAGGGEQYFGPGTRLTVT.

The chain couples TRBV5-1 to TRBJ2-7; D gene uncertain. The CDR3 runs to 15 residues. V dropped 4 bases and J dropped 0 bases, with 14 bases sitting between them. CDR1 SGHRS and CDR2 YFSETQ come from the germline V gene. CDR3 nucleotides: TGCGCCAGCAGCCCAGAGGCCTTGAGCTCCTACGAGCAGTACTTC. It encodes CASSPEALSSYEQYF.

The chain has TRBV20-1 and TRBJ1-5, with 9 bases lining up with TRBD1. This CDR3 spans 16 amino acids. V shed 3 bases and J 2 bases; nucleotides not matched to a gene: 8. The germline V gene has CDR1 DFQATT and CDR2 SNEGSKA (reference sequence). The CDR3 nucleotides read TGCAGTGCTAGCGGGGGACAGGGTAAGGGCAATCAGCCCCAGCATTTT. Its translation is CSASGGQGKGNQPQHF.

This clonotype was detected a few times. The gene calls are TRBV3-1 and TRBJ2-5; D not certain. Trimming removed 1 base at V and 5 bases at J, with 11 bases between. The germline V gene encodes CDR1 LGHDT and CDR2 YNNKEL (reference sequence). This CDR3 comprises 14 residues. CDR3 bases: TGTGCCAGCAGCCAAGGACGATTGGGGGAGACCCAGTACTTC. Protein sequence: CASSQGRLGETQYF.

The chain uses TRBV24-1 and TRBJ2-1; maybe TRBD2 (6 bases). CDR1 KGHDR and CDR2 SFDVKD come from the germline V gene. This CDR3 comprises 17 residues. Trimming took 2 bases from V and 6 from J, leaving 19 bases between them. The chain's CDR3 is CATSDSPGSGPSNEQFF. The CDR3 DNA is TGTGCCACCAGTGATTCGCCGGGGAGCGGGCCCTCCAATGAGCAGTTCTTC.

V and J are TRBV6-2 or TRBV6-3 and TRBJ2-7; TRBD2 agrees at 11 bases. This CDR3 is 16 amino acids long. V lost 5 bases to trimming and J lost 3 bases; unmatched junction nucleotides: 9. CDR1 and CDR2 from the germline V gene are MNHEY and SVGEGT. Here the CDR3 DNA reads TGTGCCAGCAGTACCTCACTAGCGGGGGCCAGCTACGAGCAGTACTTC. Translation gives CASSTSLAGASYEQYF.

This clonotype occurred a few times. This chain connects TRBV5-6 to TRBJ1-5, with 10 bases identical to TRBD1. The CDR3 runs to 15 residues. Germline V gene data show CDR1 as SGHDT and CDR2 as YYEEEE. Germline trimming cut 6 bases from V and 2 bases from J; bases unmatched to any gene: 5. DNA of the CDR3: TGTGCCAGCAAATTCGGGACAGGGGGCAATCAGCCCCAGCATTTT. Its translation: CASKFGTGGNQPQHF.

This clonotype turned up a few times. The chain couples TRBV11-1 to TRBJ2-7, with 7 bases identical to TRBD1. The CDR3 covers 15 residues. The germline gives CDR1 SGHAT, CDR2 FQDESV (reference sequence). After removal of 5 bases from V and 0 bases from J, the junction contained 7 bases not matched to a gene. The CDR3 loop is CASSQEWDSSYEQYF. DNA of the CDR3: TGTGCCAGCAGCCAGGAGTGGGACAGCTCCTACGAGCAGTACTTC.

The V and J genes are TRBV12-3 or TRBV12-4 and TRBJ2-1, with 10 positions matching TRBD2. The J segment lost 8 bases and the V segment lost 8 bases, leaving 9 bases of the junction unmatched. The CDR3 spans 14 residues. The CDR3 spells CASGAAGGPDEQFF. In DNA form, the CDR3 reads TGTGCCAGCGGGGCAGCGGGAGGGCCCGATGAGCAGTTCTTC.